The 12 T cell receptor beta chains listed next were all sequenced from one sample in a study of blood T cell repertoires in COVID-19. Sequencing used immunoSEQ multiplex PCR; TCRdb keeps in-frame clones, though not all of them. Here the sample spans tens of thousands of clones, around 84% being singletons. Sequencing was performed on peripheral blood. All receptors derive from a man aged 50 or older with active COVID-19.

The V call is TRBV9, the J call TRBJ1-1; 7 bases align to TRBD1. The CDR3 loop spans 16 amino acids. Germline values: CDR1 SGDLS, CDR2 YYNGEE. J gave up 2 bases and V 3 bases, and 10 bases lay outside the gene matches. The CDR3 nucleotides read TGTGCCAGCAGCGCCCCCTCCCGGGACAGTAACACTGAAGCTTTCTTT. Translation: CASSAPSRDSNTEAFF.

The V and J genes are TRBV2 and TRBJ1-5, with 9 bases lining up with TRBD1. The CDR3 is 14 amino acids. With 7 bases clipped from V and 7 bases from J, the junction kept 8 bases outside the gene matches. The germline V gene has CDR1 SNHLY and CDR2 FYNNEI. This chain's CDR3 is CASTGQGGRQPQHF. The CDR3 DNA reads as TGTGCCAGCACGGGACAGGGAGGGAGGCAGCCCCAGCATTTT.

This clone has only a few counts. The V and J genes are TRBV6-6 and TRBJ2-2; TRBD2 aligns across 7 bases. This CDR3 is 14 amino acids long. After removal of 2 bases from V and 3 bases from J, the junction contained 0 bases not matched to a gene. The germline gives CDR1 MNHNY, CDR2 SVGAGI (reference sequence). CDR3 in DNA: TGTGCCAGCAGTTACGGGAGGGACACCGGGGAGCTGTTTTTT. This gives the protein CASSYGRDTGELFF.

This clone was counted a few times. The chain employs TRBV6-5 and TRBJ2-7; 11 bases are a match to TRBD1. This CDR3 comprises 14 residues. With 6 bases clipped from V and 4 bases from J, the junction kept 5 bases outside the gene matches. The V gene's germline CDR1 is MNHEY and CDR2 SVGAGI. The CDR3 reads CASRPGTGGYEQYF. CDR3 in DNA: TGTGCCAGCAGACCCGGGACAGGGGGGTACGAGCAGTACTTC.

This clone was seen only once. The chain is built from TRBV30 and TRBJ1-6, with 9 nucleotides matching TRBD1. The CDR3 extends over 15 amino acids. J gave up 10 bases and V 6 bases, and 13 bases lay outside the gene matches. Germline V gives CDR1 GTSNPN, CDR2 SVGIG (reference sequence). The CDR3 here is CACDQPGQGSSPLHF. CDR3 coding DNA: TGTGCCTGTGACCAACCGGGACAGGGTTCATCACCCCTCCACTTT.

This CDR3 reads CAISEGVAGATDTQYF. CDR3 coding DNA: TGTGCCATCAGTGAAGGGGTAGCGGGTGCTACAGATACGCAGTATTTT. The gene calls are TRBV10-3 and TRBJ2-3, with 7 positions matching TRBD2. The J segment lost 3 bases and the V segment lost 3 bases, leaving 9 bases of the junction unmatched. Germline V CDR1 and CDR2: ENHRY, SYGVKD. CDR3 size: 16 residues.

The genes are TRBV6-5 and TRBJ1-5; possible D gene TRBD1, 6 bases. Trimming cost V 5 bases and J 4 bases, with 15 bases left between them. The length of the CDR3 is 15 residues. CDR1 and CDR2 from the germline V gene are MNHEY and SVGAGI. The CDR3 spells CASSIYRAGNQPQHF. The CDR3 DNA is TGTGCCAGCAGTATTTACAGGGCTGGTAATCAGCCCCAGCATTTT.

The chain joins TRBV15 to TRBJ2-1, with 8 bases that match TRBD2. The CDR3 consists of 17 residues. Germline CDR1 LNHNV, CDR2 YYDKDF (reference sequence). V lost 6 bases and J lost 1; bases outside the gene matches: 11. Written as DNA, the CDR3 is TGTGCCACCAGGTCCTCGGGGGGGGCTTGGTCCTACAATGAGCAGTTCTTC. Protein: CATRSSGGAWSYNEQFF.

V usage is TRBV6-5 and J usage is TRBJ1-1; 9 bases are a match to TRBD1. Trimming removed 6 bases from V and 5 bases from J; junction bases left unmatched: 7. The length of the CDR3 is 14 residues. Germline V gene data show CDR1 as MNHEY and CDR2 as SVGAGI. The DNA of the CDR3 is TGTGCCAGCAGGCGGGGACAGGGAAGAACTGAAGCTTTCTTT. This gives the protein CASRRGQGRTEAFF.

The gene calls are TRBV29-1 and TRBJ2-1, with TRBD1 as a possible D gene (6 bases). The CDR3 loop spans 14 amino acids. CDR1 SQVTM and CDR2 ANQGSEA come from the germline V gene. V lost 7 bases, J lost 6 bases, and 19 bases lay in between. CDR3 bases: TGCAGCGCCCAGACAGGCCTCACGGGCAATGAGCAGTTCTTC. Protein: CSAQTGLTGNEQFF.

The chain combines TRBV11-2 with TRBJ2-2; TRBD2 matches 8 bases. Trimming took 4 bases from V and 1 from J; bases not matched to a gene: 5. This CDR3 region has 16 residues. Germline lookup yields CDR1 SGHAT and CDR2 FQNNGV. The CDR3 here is CASSSRAGVNTGELFF. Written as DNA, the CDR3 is TGTGCCAGCAGCTCACGAGCGGGGGTGAACACCGGGGAGCTGTTTTTT.

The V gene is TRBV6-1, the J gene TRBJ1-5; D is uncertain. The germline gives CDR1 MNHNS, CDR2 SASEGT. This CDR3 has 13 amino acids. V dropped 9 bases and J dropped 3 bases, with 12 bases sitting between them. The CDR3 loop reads CASSGGNNQPQHF. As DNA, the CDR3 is TGTGCCAGTTCTGGAGGGAACAATCAGCCCCAGCATTTT.